The 21 T cell receptor beta chains reported below all come from one sample, sequenced in a study of blood T cell repertoires in COVID-19. Here immunoSEQ multiplex PCR was the method, and the copy in TCRdb shows in-frame clones only, minus some. The sample holds roughly 63,000 clones, 88% seen once. The sample comprised peripheral blood. These receptors originate from a human donor in a cohort sampled during active COVID-19.

The chain recombines TRBV9 with TRBJ2-7; 11 bases match TRBD1. The V gene's germline CDR1 is SGDLS and CDR2 YYNGEE. With V trimmed by 4 bases and J by 6 bases, 6 bases remained unmatched. This CDR3 has 14 amino acids. The CDR3 DNA reads as TGTGCCAGCAGCTCGCGGACAGGGGGCTTCGAGCAGTACTTC. It is translated as CASSSRTGGFEQYF.

The chain uses TRBV10-1 and TRBJ2-2; TRBD1 matches 8 bases. Trimming cost V 6 bases and J 1 base; bases outside gene matches: 10. This CDR3 is 17 amino acids long. The germline gives CDR1 WNHNN, CDR2 SYGVQD (reference sequence). CDR3 in DNA: TGCGCCAGCAGGAAGGGACAGGAAGCAAAGAACACCGGGGAGCTGTTTTTT. It translates to CASRKGQEAKNTGELFF.

The V call is TRBV2, the J call TRBJ1-2; 9 bases are a match to TRBD1. CDR1 and CDR2 from the germline V gene are SNHLY and FYNNEI. This CDR3 is 14 amino acids long. V was clipped by 3 bases and J by 4 bases; unmatched bases: 3. CDR3: CASSEEQGAYGYTF. The CDR3 DNA reads as TGTGCCAGCAGTGAGGAACAGGGGGCCTATGGCTACACCTTC.

The genes are TRBV28 and TRBJ2-2; 10 bases line up with TRBD2. Per germline, CDR1 MDHEN and CDR2 SYDVKM. Trimming at V came to 10 bases and at J to 0 bases, leaving 8 bases not matched to a gene. The CDR3 runs to 16 residues. CDR3 amino acids: CAIPTTSGTNTGELFF. The CDR3 DNA sequence: TGTGCCATCCCGACTACTAGCGGGACGAACACCGGGGAGCTGTTTTTT. Using reference TRBV28 and TRBJ2-2 for the parts outside the CDR3, the full variable domain is DVKVTQSSRYLVKRTGEKVFLECVQDMDHENMFWYRQDPGLGLRLIYFSYDVKMKEKGDIPEGYSVSREKKERFSLILESASTNQTSMYLCAIPTTSGTNTGELFFGEGSRLTVL.

This rearrangement joins TRBV5-5 to TRBJ1-1; a weak D match, TRBD1 (5 bases). The germline gives CDR1 SGHKS, CDR2 YYEKEE (reference sequence). The CDR3 runs to 15 residues. V was pared by 3 bases and J by 12 bases, with 24 bases between. CDR3 sequence: CASSSQSLGGGITFF. The CDR3 coding sequence is TGTGCCAGCAGCTCACAAAGTCTTGGTGGGGGGATAACTTTCTTT.

This chain uses TRBV28 with TRBJ1-6, with 7 bases matching TRBD1. CDR1 is MDHEN, CDR2 SYDVKM, per germline. After removal of 6 bases from V and 9 bases from J, the junction contained 5 bases not matched to a gene. The CDR3 loop spans 13 amino acids. In nucleotides, the CDR3 is TGTGCCAGCAGACAGGGGCAGGGTTCACCCCTCCACTTT. Amino acids: CASRQGQGSPLHF.

This chain connects TRBV7-2 to TRBJ1-1; D is perhaps TRBD1 (5 bases). The CDR3 extends over 14 amino acids. V lost 5 bases and J lost 0, with 10 bases in between. Germline V CDR1 and CDR2: SGHTA, FQGNSA. CDR3 in amino acids: CASSPRGLNTEAFF. The CDR3 nucleotides read TGTGCCAGCAGCCCTAGGGGTTTGAACACTGAAGCTTTCTTT.

This chain joins TRBV6-5 and TRBJ1-1; a possible D gene is TRBD1 (6 bases). Germline CDR1 reads MNHEY; CDR2 reads SVGAGI. V lost 0 bases and J lost 1, with 9 bases in between. CDR3 length: 15 residues. CDR3 sequence reads: CASSYSRGRNTEAFF. DNA of the CDR3: TGTGCCAGCAGTTACTCGAGGGGGAGGAACACTGAAGCTTTCTTT.

CDR3 coding DNA: TGTGCCAGCAGTTTTCGATCGGATCAGCCCCAGCATTTT. Its protein is CASSFRSDQPQHF. V gene TRBV27 combines with J gene TRBJ1-5; D is uncertain. V lost 3 bases and J 5 bases, leaving 8 bases between the germline ends. In germline, CDR1 is MNHEY, CDR2 SMNVEV (reference sequence). CDR3 length: 13 residues.

V and J are TRBV5-4 and TRBJ2-5; D might be TRBD1 (5 bases). Trimming removed 4 bases at V and 5 bases at J, with 18 bases between. Germline V gene sequence: CDR1 SGHNT, CDR2 YYREEE (reference sequence). This CDR3 is built from 15 residues. The CDR3 protein is CASSKNQGVLETQYF. CDR3 bases: TGTGCCAGCAGCAAGAACCAGGGTGTATTGGAGACCCAGTACTTC.

The gene calls are TRBV6-6 and TRBJ2-7, with D possibly being TRBD1 (5 bases). Trimming stripped 6 bases from V and 0 bases from J, with 12 bases between. The CDR3 has 14 amino acids. From germline, CDR1 is MNHNY and CDR2 SVGAGI (reference sequence). The CDR3 DNA sequence: TGTGCCAGCAGCCCAGGGCTACCCTCCTACGAGCAGTACTTC. Translated: CASSPGLPSYEQYF.

The gene calls are TRBV7-2 and TRBJ1-5; D might be TRBD1 (5 bases). V lost 5 bases, J lost 7 bases, and 9 bases lay in between. The germline V gene has CDR1 SGHTA and CDR2 FQGNSA. The length of the CDR3 is 12 residues. DNA for the CDR3: TGTGCCAGCAGCAGGGGTGGGCAGCCCCAGCATTTT. Translation gives CASSRGGQPQHF. Filled out from reference TRBV7-2 and TRBJ1-5, the complete variable domain reads GAGVSQSPSNKVTEKGKDVELRCDPISGHTALYWYRQSLGQGLEFLIYFQGNSAPDKSGLPSDRFSAERTGGSVSTLTIQRTQQEDSAVYLCASSRGGQPQHFGDGTRLSIL.

The CDR3 nucleotides read TGTGCCAGCAGCTTCCGGGACAGGGGGCGGGAGCAGTACTTC. This gives the protein CASSFRDRGREQYF. V gene TRBV7-2 combines with J gene TRBJ2-7, with 12 bases fitting TRBD1. The CDR3 spans 14 residues. Germline V CDR1 and CDR2: SGHTA, FQGNSA. J gave up 7 bases and V 3 bases, and 4 bases lay outside the gene matches.

The chain carries TRBV27 and TRBJ2-7; no firm D call. Germline V gene lookup returns CDR1 MNHEY and CDR2 SMNVEV (reference sequence). Trimming stripped 5 bases from V and 2 bases from J, with 13 bases between. CDR3 size: 14 residues. The CDR3 sequence is CASSLQRGAYEQYF. The CDR3 DNA is TGTGCCAGCAGTCTCCAGCGCGGCGCCTACGAGCAGTACTTC.

The chain recombines TRBV7-9 with TRBJ2-7; D is undetermined. Germline V gives CDR1 SEHNR, CDR2 FQNEAQ (reference sequence). The CDR3 is 13 amino acids. The germline V and J ends were trimmed by 1 base and 4 bases, with 8 bases remaining between them. DNA for the CDR3: TGTGCCAGCAGCTTAGTCCCAGCGTACGAGCAGTACTTC. As protein: CASSLVPAYEQYF.

V and J are TRBV7-8 and TRBJ2-4, with 7 bases that match TRBD1. There are 17 residues in the CDR3. Unmatched junction bases numbered 10, after V lost 1 base and J lost 4 bases. Germline V gene data show CDR1 as SGHVS and CDR2 as FQNEAQ. CDR3: CASSLELTGFGKNIQYF. In DNA, the CDR3 is TGTGCCAGCAGCTTAGAATTGACAGGGTTTGGAAAAAACATTCAGTACTTC. Complete variable domain (other parts from reference TRBV7-8 and TRBJ2-4): GAGVSQSPRYKVAKRGQDVALRCDPISGHVSLFWYQQALGQGPEFLTYFQNEAQLDKSGLPSDRFFAERPEGSVSTLKIQRTQQEDSAVYLCASSLELTGFGKNIQYFGAGTRLSVL.

The CDR3 nucleotides read TGCAGTGCTAGTCCTGGGGGGGCCTCCTACAATGAGCAGTTCTTC. As protein: CSASPGGASYNEQFF. The chain carries TRBV20-1 and TRBJ2-1; D might be TRBD2 (7 bases). V was shortened by 3 bases and J by 0 bases, with 12 bases between the two germline ends. This CDR3 has 15 residues. Germline CDR1 DFQATT, CDR2 SNEGSKA (reference sequence).

The CDR3 DNA is TGCGCCAGCAGCGCGGGACAGACTCTCTCCGAGCAGTACTTC. Translation gives CASSAGQTLSEQYF. This rearrangement joins TRBV5-1 to TRBJ2-7; D is perhaps TRBD1 (7 bases). Trimming took 4 bases from V and 6 from J, leaving 17 bases between them. Per germline, CDR1 SGHRS and CDR2 YFSETQ. The CDR3 runs 14 residues.

J is TRBJ2-7 and V is TRBV7-9; D might be TRBD1 (6 bases). The CDR3 runs 14 residues. Per the germline V gene, CDR1 is SEHNR and CDR2 is FQNEAQ (reference sequence). V was cut by 3 bases and J by 0 bases, with 9 bases left in between. The CDR3 loop reads CASSLRTDSYEQYF. As DNA, the CDR3 is TGTGCCAGCAGCTTGAGGACAGACTCCTACGAGCAGTACTTC.

The V gene is TRBV7-2, the J gene TRBJ1-1; D remains ambiguous. V was pared by 7 bases and J by 4 bases, with 16 bases between. The CDR3 runs to 14 residues. The germline V gene has CDR1 SGHTA and CDR2 FQGNSA. The CDR3 sequence: CASNLAAWATEAFF. The CDR3 nucleotides read TGTGCCAGCAACCTGGCAGCTTGGGCCACTGAAGCTTTCTTT.

This chain connects TRBV27 to TRBJ2-1, with 11 bases aligning to TRBD2. Germline CDR1 is MNHEY and CDR2 is SMNVEV (reference sequence). After removal of 10 bases from V and 7 bases from J, the junction contained 12 bases not matched to a gene. The CDR3 consists of 15 residues. The CDR3 nucleotides are TGTGCCACCCAGGTACTAGCGGGAGATATTAATGAGCAGTTCTTC. Its translation: CATQVLAGDINEQFF.